This is a list of T cell receptor beta chains from one sample in a study of T cell changes during pregnancy in multiple sclerosis. Clones were sequenced by immunoSEQ multiplex PCR, and TCRdb holds only the in-frame ones, with some missing. The sample includes about 45,000 clones, roughly 96% seen only once; the top ten take under 0.9%. Source: peripheral blood, taken in the second trimester of pregnancy. The receptors derive from a female donor with multiple sclerosis, enrolled in a pregnancy study. CDR3s include the opening cysteine and the closing phenylalanine or tryptophan. The D gene is left open where the match is weak. A row's size may be missing; if present it is once, few, many or a size class.

V: TRBV7-2; J: TRBJ1-5; D: .; size: .; DNA: TGTGCCAGCAGCTTAGGTTTTAGAAACAATCAGCCCCAGCATTTT; CDR3: CASSLGFRNNQPQHF
V: TRBV27; J: TRBJ2-7; D: TRBD1; size: .; DNA: TGTGCCAGCAGCGGGGACAGGGTCTCCTACGAGCAGTACTTC; CDR3: CASSGDRVSYEQYF
V: TRBV7-8; J: TRBJ1-1; D: .; size: .; DNA: TGTGCCAGCAGCTCGCGTGGCACTGAAGCTTTCTTT; CDR3: CASSSRGTEAFF
V: TRBV2; J: TRBJ2-7; D: .; size: .; DNA: TGTGCCAGCAGTGTTCCCGATCGGGGTCCTAACGGCTACGAGCAGTACTTC; CDR3: CASSVPDRGPNGYEQYF
V: TRBV5-1; J: TRBJ1-2; D: TRBD1; size: once; DNA: TGCGCCAGCAGCTTGGGAGGACAGGGGGCGGATGGCTACACCTTC; CDR3: CASSLGGQGADGYTF
V: TRBV25-1; J: TRBJ2-7; D: .; size: .; DNA: TGTGCCAGCAGTGCCAAGGTGGAGGGCGAGCAGTACTTC; CDR3: CASSAKVEGEQYF
V: TRBV11-3; J: TRBJ2-1; D: .; size: .; DNA: TGTGCCAGCAGCGGACAGTCTGGGGTCTACAATGAGCAGTTCTTC; CDR3: CASSGQSGVYNEQFF
V: TRBV5-1; J: TRBJ2-1; D: TRBD2; size: .; DNA: TGCGCCAGCAGCTTGGAACAAGTTAGCGGGAGCCGGCACAATGAGCAGTTCTTC; CDR3: CASSLEQVSGSRHNEQFF
V: TRBV2; J: TRBJ2-2; D: .; size: .; DNA: TGTGCCAGCGGAGGGCTACGTTGGACCGGGGAGCTGTTTTTT; CDR3: CASGGLRWTGELFF
V: TRBV5-1; J: TRBJ2-7; D: .; size: .; DNA: TGCGCCAGCAGCTTAGATCCCAGGTCGTCCTACGAGCAGTACTTC; CDR3: CASSLDPRSSYEQYF